This TCR beta chain was sequenced during a study of vaccination and CD4 T cells after COVID-19. V lost 0 bases and J lost 9, with 24 bases in between. The CDR3 runs to 17 residues. Germline V gene data show CDR1 as DFQATT and CDR2 as SNEGSKA (reference sequence). With the Oncomine TCR Beta short-read assay, DNA from cultured CD4+ T cells was sequenced. MiXCR was run by TCRdb on the PCR reads, yielding one entry per CDR3 protein. The sample lists 19,000 or so distinct CDR3 sequences, about three quarters occurring once. Comment on this clonotype: Its antigen is not identified.

Treatment in this sample: approximately nine-day PBMC culture with coronavirus spike peptide pools or control peptides (ViraFEST assay). Study outcomes and limitations: Among reactive clones from convalescent patients, a median around 84% appeared only post-vaccination.

This chain connects TRBV20-1 to TRBJ2-4, with D perhaps assigned TRBD1 or TRBD2 (5 bases each). The source of this sequence is a human donor who received a COVID-19 vaccine. Material: CD4+ T cells from blood, cultured in vitro, obtained after SARS-CoV-2 vaccination. The CDR3 spells CSARDQSPSVVGAIQYF. In nucleotides, the CDR3 is TGCAGTGCTAGAGACCAAAGCCCCTCGGTGGTCGGGGCCATTCAGTACTTC.